This T cell receptor beta chain emerged from a study of metastatic and nonmetastatic thyroid tumors. Study at large: Thyroid patients, malignant and benign, had repertoires compared across blood and tumor or nodule tissue.

This clone was found many times. What it binds is unknown. This sample includes further DNA sequences coding for the same CDR3. Study-wide results and limits: Across blood and tumor, TCR beta diversity in malignant thyroid tumors was reportedly significantly higher than in benign nodules.

In the original processing: CDR3 differences across clinicopathological groups were used to build a distant-metastasis classifier for papillary thyroid cancer. MiXCR reprocessed the PCR reads for TCRdb. It is TCRdb's table, rather than the study itself, that gives the V and J calls and clone size. The repertoire holds 15,000 or so clones, with approximately 14% as singletons. This CDR3 is built from 14 residues. The germline V gene has CDR1 SGHAT and CDR2 FQDESV (reference sequence). V shed 2 bases and J shed 3 bases, with 8 bases lying between them. Ahead of thyroid surgery, no patient had received treatment of any kind.

The sample consisted of blood. The TCR was taken from a female donor with papillary thyroid cancer or a benign thyroid nodule (not recorded which). Some clones in this sample may be carry-over from other donors' samples. The V call is TRBV11-1, the J call TRBJ1-3; no firm D call. CDR3: CASSLKTGGNTIYF. The CDR3 nucleotides are TGTGCCAGCAGCTTAAAGACGGGTGGAAACACCATATATTTT. Variable domain in full (rest from reference TRBV11-1 and TRBJ1-3): EAEVAQSPRYKITEKSQAVAFWCDPISGHATLYWYRQILGQGPELLVQFQDESVVDDSQLPKDRFSAERLKGVDSTLKIQPAELGDSAMYLCASSLKTGGNTIYFGEGSWLTVV.